The rows below give T cell receptor beta chains drawn from one sample of a study of response to subunit inactivated influenza vaccine. Via MiXCR, TCRdb re-called the RT-PCR reads, giving one row per CDR3 protein. There are 530,000 or so distinct CDR3 sequences in the sample; roughly 27% occur only once, and 1.5% to 2% lies in the top ten. The sample consisted of CD4+ T cells sorted from PBMCs, taken around 5 days after vaccination. The origin of the receptors is a man in his forties or fifties who received an inactivated influenza vaccine. CDR3s include the opening cysteine and the closing phenylalanine or tryptophan. The order of the fields is V gene, clone size, J gene, CDR3 length, D gene, CDR3 protein, CDR3 DNA. The D gene is left open where the match is weak. The size field is filled for only some rows; it gives once, few, many or a size class.

>TRBV24-1|few|TRBJ2-1|16|TRBD2
CATSDVATSGHNEQFF
TGTGCCACCAGTGATGTCGCGACTAGCGGACACAATGAGCAGTTCTTC
>TRBV6-5|-|TRBJ2-3|11|-
CASSHYDTQYF
TGTGCCAGCAGCCACTACGATACGCAGTATTTT
>TRBV20-1|many|TRBJ2-7|14|-
CSARGRLVAYEQYF
TGCAGTGCTAGAGGAAGACTAGTTGCCTACGAGCAGTACTTC
>TRBV30|-|TRBJ2-1|16|TRBD2
CAWSRTSGSLRNEQFF
TGTGCCTGGAGTCGGACTAGCGGGAGCCTACGCAATGAGCAGTTCTTC
>TRBV12-3/TRBV12-4|-|TRBJ1-5|14|TRBD1
CASTLGRGRETQHF
TGTGCCAGCACCCTAGGGAGGGGGCGCGAGACCCAGCATTTT
>TRBV5-6|-|TRBJ2-5|16|TRBD2
CASSPKRDPYQETQYF
TGTGCCAGCAGTCCAAAGCGGGATCCGTACCAAGAGACCCAGTACTTC
>TRBV5-6|few|TRBJ1-6|13|-
CASSFGTSGSLHF
TGTGCCAGCAGCTTCGGGACAAGTGGGTCCCTCCACTTT
>TRBV15|-|TRBJ1-4|13|-
CATSRDAGRRVFF
TGTGCCACCAGCAGAGATGCGGGGAGGAGGGTGTTTTTT
>TRBV7-2|-|TRBJ2-2|16|TRBD2
CASSLLLAGNTGELFF
TGTGCCAGCAGCTTACTACTAGCGGGAAACACCGGGGAGCTGTTTTTT
>TRBV12-3/TRBV12-4|-|TRBJ1-2|15|-
CASSSRAKPSYGYTF
TGTGCCAGCAGTTCCCGGGCGAAACCTTCCTATGGCTACACCTTC
>TRBV6-1|-|TRBJ1-6|13|-
CASLARKNSPLHF
TGTGCCAGCCTGGCTCGGAAGAATTCACCCCTCCACTTT
>TRBV5-1|few|TRBJ2-1|16|TRBD2
CASSLDVQRGTNEQFF
TGCGCCAGCAGCTTGGATGTGCAGCGGGGTACGAATGAGCAGTTCTTC
>TRBV7-9|-|TRBJ2-5|16|TRBD1
CASSQGQGIYQETQYF
TGTGCCAGCAGCCAGGGACAGGGAATTTACCAAGAGACCCAGTACTTC
>TRBV20-1|-|TRBJ2-7|12|-
CSARGRAYEQYF
TGCAGTGCTAGAGGCAGGGCCTACGAGCAGTACTTC
>TRBV2|-|TRBJ2-3|14|-
CASSLDREGDTQYF
TGTGCCAGCAGCCTGGACAGGGAGGGAGATACGCAGTATTTT
>TRBV27|few|TRBJ2-2|15|TRBD1
CASTHGQGSTGELFF
TGTGCCAGCACCCACGGACAGGGAAGCACCGGGGAGCTGTTTTTT
>TRBV12-3/TRBV12-4|-|TRBJ2-3|16|-
CASSLSGLGRTDTQYF
TGTGCCAGCAGTTTATCGGGGCTCGGGCGCACAGATACGCAGTATTTT
>TRBV2|few|TRBJ2-7|15|-
CASSEVGRGAYEQYF
TGTGCCAGCAGTGAAGTCGGGCGGGGCGCCTACGAGCAGTACTTC
>TRBV6-2/TRBV6-3|-|TRBJ1-1|17|TRBD1
CASSSDWTGPMNTEAFF
TGTGCCAGCAGTTCCGATTGGACAGGACCCATGAACACTGAAGCTTTCTTT
>TRBV6-5|few|TRBJ2-7|16|TRBD2
CASSYKLPSGGSEQYF
TGTGCCAGCAGTTACAAGTTGCCTAGCGGGGGCTCCGAGCAGTACTTC
>TRBV18|-|TRBJ2-1|14|-
CASSYTGSYNEQFF
TGTGCCAGCTCATATACAGGCTCCTACAATGAGCAGTTCTTC
>TRBV15|few|TRBJ1-6|13|-
CATSATYSGPLHF
TGTGCCACCAGCGCTACCTACTCTGGACCCCTCCACTTT
>TRBV12-3/TRBV12-4|few|TRBJ1-3|15|-
CASSPTGTSGNTIYF
TGTGCCAGCAGTCCAACAGGCACCTCTGGAAACACCATATATTTT
>TRBV6-5|few|TRBJ2-2|18|TRBD2
CASSYLGSGSGNTGELFF
TGTGCCAGCAGTTACTTGGGTAGCGGGAGTGGGAACACCGGGGAGCTGTTTTTT
>TRBV12-3/TRBV12-4|-|TRBJ2-1|13|TRBD2
CASSIAGPSEQFF
TGTGCCAGCAGTATAGCGGGGCCCAGTGAGCAGTTCTTC
>TRBV24-1|-|TRBJ2-2|18|-
CATSDEPGLGGWSGELFF
TGTGCCACCAGTGATGAACCGGGACTAGGGGGCTGGTCCGGGGAGCTGTTTTTT
>TRBV20-1|few|TRBJ2-3|15|TRBD2
CSARGLAGGPSGQYF
TGCAGTGCTAGAGGACTAGCGGGGGGGCCTAGTGGGCAGTATTTT
>TRBV12-3/TRBV12-4|-|TRBJ2-1|14|TRBD2
CASSLREGRDEQFF
TGTGCCAGCAGCCTACGGGAGGGTCGGGATGAGCAGTTCTTC
>TRBV29-1|-|TRBJ1-2|11|-
CSFRAVDGYTF
TGCAGCTTTAGGGCAGTTGATGGCTACACCTTC
>TRBV20-1|few|TRBJ2-3|12|-
CSAHTPPDTQYF
TGCAGTGCTCATACCCCCCCAGATACGCAGTATTTT
>TRBV12-3/TRBV12-4|once|TRBJ2-3|14|TRBD2
CASRLGGGSDTQYF
TGTGCCAGCCGACTCGGGGGGGGCTCAGATACGCAGTATTTT
>TRBV27|few|TRBJ2-5|15|-
CASSLSRGASQTQYF
TGTGCCAGCAGTTTATCCCGGGGGGCCAGCCAGACCCAGTACTTC
>TRBV20-1|-|TRBJ2-1|16|TRBD2
CSATGSGGQSYNEQFF
TGCAGTGCTACCGGGTCGGGGGGGCAATCCTACAATGAGCAGTTCTTC
>TRBV3-1|-|TRBJ2-7|15|TRBD1
CASSLGRTGILEQYF
TGTGCCAGCAGCCTTGGCCGGACAGGAATCCTCGAGCAGTACTTC
>TRBV10-3|-|TRBJ2-1|13|-
CAIRDFEANEQFF
TGTGCCATCAGGGACTTTGAGGCAAATGAGCAGTTCTTC
>TRBV2|-|TRBJ1-3|14|-
CASSEAGLRNTIYF
TGTGCCAGCAGTGAGGCAGGACTCCGAAACACCATATATTTT
>TRBV24-1|-|TRBJ2-1|16|TRBD2
CATCPVGTSGYNEQFF
TGTGCCACCTGCCCGGTCGGGACTAGCGGGTACAATGAGCAGTTCTTC
>TRBV9|few|TRBJ2-1|13|-
CASSVRAYNEQFF
TGTGCCAGCAGCGTACGGGCCTACAATGAGCAGTTCTTC
>TRBV20-1|few|TRBJ2-2|14|TRBD2
CSATTSGGTGELFF
TGCAGTGCCACGACTAGCGGGGGGACCGGGGAGCTGTTTTTT
>TRBV12-3/TRBV12-4|once|TRBJ2-3|15|-
CASSPLGGLEDTQYF
TGTGCCAGCAGTCCGTTAGGCGGACTTGAAGATACGCAGTATTTT
>TRBV29-1|-|TRBJ1-1|13|-
CSVTRAMNTEAFF
TGCAGCGTTACCCGGGCTATGAACACTGAAGCTTTCTTT
>TRBV5-1|-|TRBJ2-2|15|-
CASSLPAGDTGELFF
TGCGCCAGCAGCTTACCGGCAGGGGACACCGGGGAGCTGTTTTTT